This T cell receptor (beta chain) stems from a study of blood T cell repertoires in COVID-19. This clone has just a few counts. The CDR3 is made up of 15 amino acids. The V gene's germline CDR1 is MNHNY and CDR2 SVGAGI (reference sequence). Trimming left V 5 bases short and J 1 base short, with 14 bases between. The repertoire was sequenced with immunoSEQ multiplex PCR; TCRdb's copy has only in-frame clones and lacks some. The profile covers about 240,000 clones, with 85% appearing a single time and approximately 5.1% taken by the ten largest. The TCR comes from a man aged 45-60 years with COVID-19, enrolled during active disease. The chain uses TRBV6-6 and TRBJ1-1; D remains ambiguous. The sample comprised peripheral blood. CDR3 sequence (DNA): TGTGCCAGCAGTCAAACCAGGTTACCGAACACTGAAGCTTTCTTT. The encoded protein is CASSQTRLPNTEAFF.